This T cell receptor beta chain was obtained from a study of blood T cell repertoires in COVID-19. Study details: COVID-19 samples collected from the United States, Italy and Spain covered acute and convalescent phases.

Germline-derived CDR1 and CDR2 are KGHDR and SFDVKD. CDR3 length equals 17 residues. Trimming removed 12 bases from V and 0 bases from J; junction bases left unmatched: 15. Authors' processing steps: Estimates of nucleated cell counts were drawn from the amplification of reference gene primers. TCRdb's table, derived via immunoSEQ multiplex PCR, lists solely in-frame clones and lacks some. V and J calls and clone size are as listed in that table; D and trimming were resolved from the DNA. The table includes more than 200,000 clones, under 90% detected once. The chain recombines TRBV24-1 with TRBJ2-4; 8 bases agree with TRBD1. What was sequenced was peripheral blood. The sequence was obtained from a man aged 55 to 69 with acute or convalescent COVID-19. The CDR3 nucleotides read TGTGCCGTCCCCGGACAGGGCGCATCCCTAGCCAAAAACATTCAGTACTTC. It encodes CAVPGQGASLAKNIQYF.